One and the same sample provided the 5 T cell receptor beta chains below, sequenced in a study of blood T cell repertoires in COVID-19. Clones were sequenced by immunoSEQ multiplex PCR, and TCRdb holds only the in-frame ones, with some missing. Among 200,000 to 300,000 clones listed, approximately 88% were seen once. The sequenced material came from PBMCs or T cells enriched from blood (not recorded which). The receptors were sampled from a woman in her thirties or forties with acute COVID-19.

The rearrangement joins TRBV7-6 to TRBJ1-2, with D uncertain. V gave up 2 bases and J gave up 2 bases, with 12 bases separating them. The CDR3 sequence is 15 residues long. Germline CDR1 and CDR2: SGHVS and FNYEAQ. CDR3 in DNA: TGTGCCAGCAGCTTAAGTCCACGACAAAACTATGGCTACACCTTC. Its protein is CASSLSPRQNYGYTF.

The chain uses TRBV30 and TRBJ1-4; D is perhaps TRBD1 (5 bases). This CDR3 region has 11 residues. Trimming shortened V by 2 bases and J by 12 bases, and 10 bases separated the two germline ends. Germline CDR1 and CDR2: GTSNPN and SVGIG (reference sequence). This CDR3 is CAWSRGGELFF. CDR3 nucleotide sequence: TGTGCCTGGAGTAGGGGTGGAGAACTGTTTTTT. The full variable domain, rest sourced from reference TRBV30 and TRBJ1-4, is SQTIHQWPATLVQPVGSPLSLECTVEGTSNPNLYWYRQAAGRGLQLLFYSVGIGQISSEVPQNLSASRPQDRQFILSSKKLLLSDSGFYLCAWSRGGELFFGSGTQLSVL.

The chain joins TRBV11-2 to TRBJ2-7; D is uncertain. CDR1 SGHAT and CDR2 FQNNGV come from the germline V gene. CDR3 length equals 12 residues. Trimming removed 2 bases from V and 4 bases from J, with 6 bases in between. The CDR3 sequence: CASSLLQYEQYF. As DNA, the CDR3 is TGTGCCAGCAGCTTATTACAATACGAGCAGTACTTC.

The chain links TRBV9 to TRBJ2-1; 10 bases fit TRBD2. V lost 4 bases, J lost 0 bases, and 19 bases stayed unmatched. From germline, CDR1 is SGDLS and CDR2 YYNGEE. The CDR3 runs to 21 residues. The CDR3 here is CASSTISWVAGGDSSYNEQFF. As DNA, the CDR3 is TGTGCCAGCAGCACAATTTCGTGGGTAGCGGGAGGCGATTCCTCCTACAATGAGCAGTTCTTC.

The chain combines TRBV28 with TRBJ1-5, with 9 nucleotides matching TRBD1. Germline-derived CDR1 and CDR2 are MDHEN and SYDVKM. The CDR3 spans 14 residues. V lost 8 bases and J lost 5; bases outside the gene matches: 7. The CDR3 region is CASDLQGAYQPQHF. The CDR3 nucleotides read TGTGCCAGCGATCTACAGGGGGCCTATCAGCCCCAGCATTTT.